Each of the 5 T cell receptor beta chains below was sequenced from the same sample in a study of blood T cell repertoires in COVID-19. Assay used: immunoSEQ multiplex PCR; TCRdb lists only in-frame clones, some missing. The sample has approximately 450,000 clones, around nine tenths seen once; the top ten hold roughly 1.9%. The sequenced material came from PBMCs or T cells enriched from blood (not recorded which). The receptors derive from a woman under 30 with acute COVID-19.

This clone was counted between two and nine times. This chain uses TRBV4-1 with TRBJ2-7; 9 positions agree with TRBD2. The germline gives CDR1 MGHRA, CDR2 YSYEKL. This CDR3 spans 15 amino acids. V was clipped by 8 bases and J by 3 bases; unmatched bases: 11. As DNA, the CDR3 is TGCGCCAGCCCCCGGGGGCGGGAGGGAGGCTACGAGCAGTACTTC. Its protein product is CASPRGREGGYEQYF.

This clone was picked up a small number of times. The chain links TRBV4-1 to TRBJ1-2; the match to TRBD1 covers 8 bases. CDR3 length: 14 amino acids. Germline loops: CDR1 MGHRA, CDR2 YSYEKL. Trimming at V came to 4 bases and at J to 0 bases, leaving 1 base not matched to a gene. CDR3 region: CASSLDRANYGYTF. The CDR3 region has the DNA TGCGCCAGCAGCCTGGACAGGGCTAACTATGGCTACACCTTC.

The V and J genes are TRBV16 and TRBJ2-6; D ambiguous. CDR1 KGHSY and CDR2 FQNENV come from the germline V gene. V was clipped by 4 bases and J by 2 bases, with 6 bases between them. The CDR3 runs to 14 residues. The CDR3 coding sequence is TGTGCCAGCAGCCTGTCGGCTGGGGCCAACGTCCTGACTTTC. This encodes CASSLSAGANVLTF.

CDR3 DNA sequence: TGTGCCAGCAGGGGGACTGGGAACACTGAAGCTTTCTTT. Its protein is CASRGTGNTEAFF. The chain has TRBV6-5 and TRBJ1-1; a possible D gene is TRBD1 (5 bases). Germline assignment: CDR1 MNHEY and CDR2 SVGAGI. The CDR3 contains 13 residues. The ends were cut back, 6 bases at V and 1 base at J, with 9 bases in the middle.

This rearrangement joins TRBV9 to TRBJ2-7; D not certain. Germline assignment: CDR1 SGDLS and CDR2 YYNGEE. This CDR3 contains 14 residues. The V end lost 3 bases, the J end lost 0 bases, and 10 bases lay between the germline ends. CDR3 amino acids: CASSESGASYEQYF. CDR3 DNA sequence: TGTGCCAGCAGCGAGAGTGGAGCCTCCTACGAGCAGTACTTC.